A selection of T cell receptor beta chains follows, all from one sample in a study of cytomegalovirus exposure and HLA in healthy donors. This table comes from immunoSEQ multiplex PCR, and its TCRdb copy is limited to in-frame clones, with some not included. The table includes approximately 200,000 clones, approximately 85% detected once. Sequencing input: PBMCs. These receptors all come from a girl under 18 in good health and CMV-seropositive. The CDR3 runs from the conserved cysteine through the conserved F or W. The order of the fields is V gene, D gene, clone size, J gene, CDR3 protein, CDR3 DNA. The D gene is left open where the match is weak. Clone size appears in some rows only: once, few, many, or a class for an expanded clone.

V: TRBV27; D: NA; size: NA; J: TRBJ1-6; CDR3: CASRLEGGHNSPLHF; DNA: TGTGCCAGCAGACTGGAGGGGGGGCATAATTCACCCCTCCACTTT
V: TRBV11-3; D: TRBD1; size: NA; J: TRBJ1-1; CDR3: CASSLLPGQGNTEAFF; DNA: TGTGCCAGCAGCCTTCTACCGGGACAGGGGAACACTGAAGCTTTCTTT
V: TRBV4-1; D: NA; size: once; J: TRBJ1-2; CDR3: CASSQDIYGYTF; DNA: TGCGCCAGCAGCCAAGATATCTATGGCTACACCTTC
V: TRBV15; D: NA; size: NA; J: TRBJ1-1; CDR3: CATSQGYTEAFF; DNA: TGTGCCACCAGCCAGGGTTACACTGAAGCTTTCTTT
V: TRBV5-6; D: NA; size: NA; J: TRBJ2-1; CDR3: CASSWADNEQFF; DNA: TGTGCCAGCAGCTGGGCCGACAATGAGCAGTTCTTC
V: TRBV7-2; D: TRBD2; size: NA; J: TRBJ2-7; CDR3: CASQRGPLEQYF; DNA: TGTGCCAGCCAGCGGGGGCCCCTCGAGCAGTACTTC
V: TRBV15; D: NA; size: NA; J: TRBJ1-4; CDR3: CATSRSPLGTNEKLFF; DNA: TGTGCCACCAGCAGATCTCCCCTCGGGACTAATGAAAAACTGTTTTTT
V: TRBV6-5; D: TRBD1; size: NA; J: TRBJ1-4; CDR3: CASRRDRVNEKLFF; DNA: TGTGCCAGCAGGCGGGACAGAGTAAATGAAAAACTGTTTTTT
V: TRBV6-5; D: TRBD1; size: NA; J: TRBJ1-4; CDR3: CASTYSQGAREKLFF; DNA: TGTGCCAGCACCTACAGCCAGGGGGCGAGGGAAAAACTGTTTTTT
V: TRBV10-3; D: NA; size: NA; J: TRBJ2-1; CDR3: CAISDVSGNEQFF; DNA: TGTGCCATCAGTGATGTCTCCGGTAATGAGCAGTTCTTC
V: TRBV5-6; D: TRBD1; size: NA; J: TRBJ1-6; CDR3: CASSSKPGQGIRSPLHF; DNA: TGTGCCAGCAGCTCTAAACCGGGACAGGGAATAAGGTCACCCCTCCACTTT
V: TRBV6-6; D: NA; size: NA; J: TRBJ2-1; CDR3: CASSYLIDNEQFF; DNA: TGTGCCAGCAGTTATCTTATTGACAATGAGCAGTTCTTC
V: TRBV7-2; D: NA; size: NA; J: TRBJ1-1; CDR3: CASSLVLRISNTEAFF; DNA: TGTGCCAGCAGCTTAGTTTTGAGGATTTCGAACACTGAAGCTTTCTTT
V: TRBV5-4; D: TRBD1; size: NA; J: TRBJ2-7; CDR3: CASSSDRGFEYEQYF; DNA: TGTGCCAGCAGCTCCGACAGGGGGTTTGAGTACGAGCAGTACTTC
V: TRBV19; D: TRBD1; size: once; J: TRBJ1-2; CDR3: CASRQPGQGGYGYTF; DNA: TGTGCCAGTAGGCAACCGGGACAGGGGGGCTATGGCTACACCTTC
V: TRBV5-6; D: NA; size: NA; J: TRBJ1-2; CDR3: CASSFRGTYGYTF; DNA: TGTGCCAGCAGCTTTAGGGGGACCTATGGCTACACCTTC
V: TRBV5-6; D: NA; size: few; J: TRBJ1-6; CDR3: CASSLAGQIPNSPLHF; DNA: TGTGCCAGCAGCTTGGCCGGACAAATACCCAATTCACCCCTCCACTTT
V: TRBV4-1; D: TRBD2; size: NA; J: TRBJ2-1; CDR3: CASSQDGRGGMREQFF; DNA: TGCGCCAGCAGCCAAGATGGGCGGGGGGGGATGCGGGAGCAGTTCTTC
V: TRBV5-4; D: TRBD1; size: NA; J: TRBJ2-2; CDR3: CASCRDSSNGELFF; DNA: TGTGCCAGCTGCCGGGACAGTTCTAACGGGGAGCTGTTTTTT
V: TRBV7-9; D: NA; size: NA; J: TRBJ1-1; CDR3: CASSLPPGNTEAFF; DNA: TGTGCCAGCAGCTTACCCCCAGGGAACACTGAAGCTTTCTTT
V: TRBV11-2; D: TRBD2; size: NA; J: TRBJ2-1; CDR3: CASSLAGGHEQFF; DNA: TGTGCCAGCAGCTTAGCGGGGGGGCATGAGCAGTTCTTC
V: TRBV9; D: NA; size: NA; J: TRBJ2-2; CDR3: CASSVLTGDTGELFF; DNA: TGTGCCAGCAGCGTACTGACAGGAGACACCGGGGAGCTGTTTTTT